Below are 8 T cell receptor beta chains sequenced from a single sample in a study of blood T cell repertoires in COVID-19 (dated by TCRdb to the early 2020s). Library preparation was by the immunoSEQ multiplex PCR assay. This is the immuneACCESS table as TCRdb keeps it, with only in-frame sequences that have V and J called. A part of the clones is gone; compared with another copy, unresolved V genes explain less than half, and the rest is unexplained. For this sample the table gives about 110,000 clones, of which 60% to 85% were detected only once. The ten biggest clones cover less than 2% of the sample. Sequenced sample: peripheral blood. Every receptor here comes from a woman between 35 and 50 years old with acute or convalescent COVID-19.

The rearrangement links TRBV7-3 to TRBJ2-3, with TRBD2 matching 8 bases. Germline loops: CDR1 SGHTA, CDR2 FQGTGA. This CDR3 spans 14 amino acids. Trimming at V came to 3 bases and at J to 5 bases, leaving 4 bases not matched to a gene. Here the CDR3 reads CASSLGLGVDTQYF. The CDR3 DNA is TGTGCCAGCAGCTTGGGACTAGGGGTAGATACGCAGTATTTT.

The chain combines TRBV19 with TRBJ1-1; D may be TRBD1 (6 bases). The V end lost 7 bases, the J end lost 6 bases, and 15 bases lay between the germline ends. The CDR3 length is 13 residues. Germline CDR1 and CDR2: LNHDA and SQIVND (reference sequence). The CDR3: CASTLNRESEAFF. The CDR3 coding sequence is TGTGCCAGTACACTCAACAGGGAGTCTGAAGCTTTCTTT.

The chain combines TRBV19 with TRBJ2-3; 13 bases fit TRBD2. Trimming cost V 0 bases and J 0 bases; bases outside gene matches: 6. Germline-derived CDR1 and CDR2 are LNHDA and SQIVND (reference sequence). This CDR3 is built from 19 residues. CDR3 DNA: TGTGCCAGTAGTATAGATCCCGGGACTAGCGGGGCAAGCACAGATACGCAGTATTTT. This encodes CASSIDPGTSGASTDTQYF. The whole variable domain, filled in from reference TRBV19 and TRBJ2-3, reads DGGITQSPKYLFRKEGQNVTLSCEQNLNHDAMYWYRQDPGQGLRLIYYSQIVNDFQKGDIAEGYSVSREKKESFPLTVTSAQKNPTAFYLCASSIDPGTSGASTDTQYFGPGTRLTVL.

The DNA for the CDR3 is TGTGCCAGCAGTTTTAACAGGAAGAATGAGCAGTTCTTC. Translation: CASSFNRKNEQFF. V usage is TRBV12-3 or TRBV12-4 and J usage is TRBJ2-1, with D tentatively TRBD1 (5 bases). The V and J ends lost 3 bases and 7 bases respectively, with 10 bases between them. This CDR3 has 13 residues.

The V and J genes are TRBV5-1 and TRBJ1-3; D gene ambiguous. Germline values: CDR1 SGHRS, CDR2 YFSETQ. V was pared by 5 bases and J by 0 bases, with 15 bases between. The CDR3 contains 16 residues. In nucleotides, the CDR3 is TGCGCCAGCAGTTCAACCGCGGGTGGCTCTGGAAACACCATATATTTT. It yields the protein CASSSTAGGSGNTIYF.

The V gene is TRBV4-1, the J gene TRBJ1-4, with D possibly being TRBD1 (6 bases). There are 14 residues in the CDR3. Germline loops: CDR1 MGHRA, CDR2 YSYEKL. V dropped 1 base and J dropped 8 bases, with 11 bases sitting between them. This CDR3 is CASSQVEGGEKLFF. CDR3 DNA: TGCGCCAGCAGCCAAGTTGAGGGGGGGGAAAAACTGTTTTTT.

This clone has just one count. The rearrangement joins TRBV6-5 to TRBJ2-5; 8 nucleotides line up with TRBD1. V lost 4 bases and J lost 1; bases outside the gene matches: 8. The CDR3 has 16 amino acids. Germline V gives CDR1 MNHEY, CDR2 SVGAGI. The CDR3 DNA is TGTGCCAGCAGTTTAAGACAGGGGCGGGTCCAAGAGACCCAGTACTTC. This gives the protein CASSLRQGRVQETQYF.

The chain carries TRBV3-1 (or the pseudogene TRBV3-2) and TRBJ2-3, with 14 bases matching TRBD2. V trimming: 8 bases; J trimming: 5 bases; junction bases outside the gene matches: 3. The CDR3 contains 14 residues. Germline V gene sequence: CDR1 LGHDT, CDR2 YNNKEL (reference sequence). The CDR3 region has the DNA TGTGCCAGCCGACTAGCGGGGGGGCAAGATACGCAGTATTTT. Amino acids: CASRLAGGQDTQYF.